The following is a T cell receptor beta chain sequence with its context. Its antigen is not identified. This record comes from a study of blood T cells in healthy people across ages. Findings of the study overall: The fall in TCR beta diversity per million T cells was roughly linear with age. Correlation between TCR beta diversity and naive T cell percentage was strong. Diversity was higher, and naive CD4+ cells more numerous, in long-lived donors than in aged donors.

CDR3 length equals 15 residues. Germline CDR1 reads SGHRS; CDR2 reads YFSETQ. Trimming removed 4 bases at V and 0 bases at J, with 8 bases between. Combining a sample-barcoded 5' primer with a J-beta primer mix, a second PCR ran for about 7 to 12 cycles. TCRdb ran MiXCR on the 5' RACE reads and lists one entry per CDR3 protein. Here the sample spans about 670,000 distinct CDR3 sequences, roughly half being singletons. The sequencing sample was made of blood. The gene calls are TRBV5-1 and TRBJ2-6; TRBD1 might be the D (6 bases). This TCR derives from a woman aged 80 or over in good health. CDR3 sequence: CASSMGHSGANVLTF. CDR3 coding DNA: TGCGCCAGCAGCATGGGACACTCTGGGGCCAACGTCCTGACTTTC.